This TCR beta chain was recovered during a study of T cell changes during pregnancy in multiple sclerosis (dated 2019 in TCRdb). Some background on the complete study: In women with multiple sclerosis, the researchers looked at how the T cell repertoire shifted as pregnancy progressed.

CDR1 and CDR2 (SGHRS, YFSETQ) derive from the germline V gene. The CDR3 holds 14 amino acids from the cysteine to the phenylalanine. The only DNA kept is the CDR3, 42 bases in frame from the first base. Library prep was done by the immunoSEQ multiplex PCR assay. TCRdb took this table from immuneACCESS and kept in-frame rearrangements with V and J called. Such tables lack part of the clones; where checked against another copy, unresolved V genes explain under half of the gap, and the rest is unexplained. The sample table contains approximately 88,000 clones; only one count was recorded for approximately 92% of them. Jointly, the top ten make up roughly 3% of the sample. Comment on this clone: The antigen this receptor binds is unknown. No much larger clone is present one base from it, and per-base qualities are unavailable.

The sequencing used peripheral blood, collected in the first trimester of pregnancy. The chain employs TRBV5-1 and TRBJ2-5; TRBD2 is a weak D gene call, 7 bases matching. The closer fit of TRBJ2-7 to the DNA end suggests the J call may be wrong. This receptor was taken from a female donor with multiple sclerosis, enrolled in a pregnancy study. Here is the DNA: TGCGCCAGCACCGCGGGGGCGCAAAACCACGAGCAGTACTTC. Translated, it reads CASTAGAQNHEQYF.